This T cell receptor (beta chain) was captured in a study of T cells in Graves' hyperthyroidism and ophthalmopathy. Study-wide results and limits: Also found in blood were most expanded thyroid clonotypes above 0.001. It was a median approximately 6 months before onset that the model predicted ophthalmopathy.

Amplified TCR beta CDR3 regions derived from RNA transcripts. HTBI primers were employed in a first-round RT-PCR of the TCR CDR3. TCRdb used MiXCR to reprocess the multiplex PCR reads, holding one entry per CDR3 protein. The sample contains 80,000 to 100,000 distinct CDR3 sequences, 40% of which appear only once. Patients counted as stable if ophthalmopathy did not develop within 18 months. The study enrolled patients aged 18 to 65 with newly diagnosed hyperthyroidism of under 2 months' duration. Note on this clonotype: Antigen: not known.

V lost 3 bases, J lost 8 bases, and 10 bases stayed unmatched. Per the germline V gene, CDR1 is MNHEY and CDR2 is SMNVEV (reference sequence). The CDR3 is 15 amino acids. Sequenced: peripheral blood or thyroid tissue (not recorded which). The chain links TRBV27 to TRBJ1-2, with 9 bases that match TRBD1. The receptor's source is a woman between 25 and 40 years old with Graves' hyperthyroidism. The CDR3 region is CASSLTGTGRLGYTF. As DNA, the CDR3 is TGTGCCAGCAGTTTGACCGGGACAGGGCGTTTAGGCTACACCTTC.